A selection of T cell receptor beta chains follows, all from one sample in a study of blood T cell repertoires in COVID-19. The method was immunoSEQ multiplex PCR; TCRdb's version includes in-frame clones alone and lacks a portion of them. The sample shows 180,000 or so clones, 85% of them seen only once. The sample comprised peripheral blood. Receptors originate from a woman of 80 years or more with acute or convalescent COVID-19. CDR3s include the opening cysteine and the closing phenylalanine or tryptophan. The order of the fields is D gene, J gene, V gene, clone size, CDR3 protein, CDR3 DNA. A D gene is named only where the DNA matches it firmly. Some rows have no size entry. The others give once, few or many, or a class for an expanded clone.

d_gene: -; j_gene: TRBJ1-2; v_gene: TRBV2; abundance: -; CDR3aa: CASSEGGGGIFGGYTF; CDR3nt: TGTGCCAGCAGTGAAGGGGGAGGAGGGATCTTCGGCGGCTACACCTTC
d_gene: -; j_gene: TRBJ2-7; v_gene: TRBV6-6; abundance: -; CDR3aa: CASLAKGGQYF; CDR3nt: TGTGCCAGCCTCGCGAAGGGAGGGCAGTACTTC
d_gene: TRBD2; j_gene: TRBJ2-1; v_gene: TRBV6-5; abundance: -; CDR3aa: CASRTSGTYNEQFF; CDR3nt: TGTGCCAGCCGGACTAGCGGGACCTACAATGAGCAGTTCTTC
d_gene: -; j_gene: TRBJ1-4; v_gene: TRBV29-1; abundance: -; CDR3aa: CSVGPFGAGDEKLFF; CDR3nt: TGCAGCGTTGGCCCCTTTGGAGCGGGGGATGAAAAACTGTTTTTT
d_gene: -; j_gene: TRBJ1-4; v_gene: TRBV7-2; abundance: -; CDR3aa: CASSRTAINEKLFF; CDR3nt: TGTGCCAGCAGCCGGACAGCAATAAATGAAAAACTGTTTTTT
d_gene: TRBD1; j_gene: TRBJ1-2; v_gene: TRBV18; abundance: -; CDR3aa: CASSTGGLDYGYTF; CDR3nt: TGTGCCAGCTCAACAGGGGGTCTAGACTATGGCTACACCTTC
d_gene: -; j_gene: TRBJ2-7; v_gene: TRBV19; abundance: -; CDR3aa: CASSSLFSYEQYF; CDR3nt: TGTGCCAGTAGTAGTCTATTCTCCTACGAGCAGTACTTC
d_gene: -; j_gene: TRBJ2-2; v_gene: TRBV10-3; abundance: -; CDR3aa: CAISEITGTGELFF; CDR3nt: TGTGCCATCAGTGAGATAACAGGGACCGGGGAGCTGTTTTTT
d_gene: TRBD1; j_gene: TRBJ1-2; v_gene: TRBV28; abundance: -; CDR3aa: CASSPPPGTGGAFGAGYTF; CDR3nt: TGTGCCAGCAGTCCGCCCCCAGGGACAGGGGGCGCATTTGGGGCCGGCTACACCTTC
d_gene: -; j_gene: TRBJ1-4; v_gene: TRBV27; abundance: few; CDR3aa: CASSSTGRANEKLFF; CDR3nt: TGTGCCAGCAGTTCTACAGGGCGGGCTAATGAAAAACTGTTTTTT
d_gene: TRBD1; j_gene: TRBJ2-7; v_gene: TRBV6-5; abundance: -; CDR3aa: CASNRRTGVYEQYF; CDR3nt: TGTGCCAGCAACCGCCGGACAGGAGTATACGAGCAGTACTTC
d_gene: -; j_gene: TRBJ1-1; v_gene: TRBV25-1; abundance: -; CDR3aa: CASSRQGSRTEAFF; CDR3nt: TGTGCCAGCAGTCGGCAGGGGTCCCGAACTGAAGCTTTCTTT
d_gene: TRBD2; j_gene: TRBJ2-1; v_gene: TRBV10-3; abundance: -; CDR3aa: CAISPAGGTYNEQFF; CDR3nt: TGTGCCATCAGTCCCGCGGGGGGCACCTACAATGAGCAGTTCTTC
d_gene: TRBD2; j_gene: TRBJ2-2; v_gene: TRBV9; abundance: -; CDR3aa: CASSVTSGPNTGELFF; CDR3nt: TGTGCCAGCAGCGTAACTAGCGGCCCGAACACCGGGGAGCTGTTTTTT
d_gene: -; j_gene: TRBJ2-7; v_gene: TRBV4-2; abundance: -; CDR3aa: CASSHPQAGFTYEQYF; CDR3nt: TGTGCCAGCAGCCATCCCCAGGCCGGCTTTACCTACGAGCAGTACTTC
d_gene: TRBD1; j_gene: TRBJ2-1; v_gene: TRBV2; abundance: -; CDR3aa: CASKGQGSYNEQFF; CDR3nt: TGTGCCAGCAAAGGACAGGGCTCCTACAATGAGCAGTTCTTC
d_gene: -; j_gene: TRBJ1-2; v_gene: TRBV4-3; abundance: few; CDR3aa: CASSQVAGAGYTF; CDR3nt: TGCGCCAGCAGCCAAGTTGCTGGGGCTGGCTACACCTTC
d_gene: -; j_gene: TRBJ1-3; v_gene: TRBV28; abundance: -; CDR3aa: CASDSGNTIYF; CDR3nt: TGTGCCAGCGATAGTGGAAACACCATATATTTT
d_gene: -; j_gene: TRBJ2-1; v_gene: TRBV18; abundance: -; CDR3aa: CASSPTRVGSYNEQFF; CDR3nt: TGTGCCAGCTCACCGACGAGGGTGGGCTCCTACAATGAGCAGTTCTTC
d_gene: TRBD2; j_gene: TRBJ2-7; v_gene: TRBV7-9; abundance: -; CDR3aa: CASSFSGSVGYEQYF; CDR3nt: TGTGCCAGCAGCTTTAGCGGGAGCGTGGGGTACGAGCAGTACTTC
d_gene: -; j_gene: TRBJ1-4; v_gene: TRBV7-9; abundance: -; CDR3aa: CASSLSQGATNEKLFF; CDR3nt: TGTGCCAGCAGCCTCTCTCAGGGCGCAACTAATGAAAAACTGTTTTTT
d_gene: -; j_gene: TRBJ1-1; v_gene: TRBV30; abundance: -; CDR3aa: CAWSGTGTEAFF; CDR3nt: TGTGCCTGGAGTGGAACAGGGACTGAAGCTTTCTTT
d_gene: -; j_gene: TRBJ1-5; v_gene: TRBV19; abundance: -; CDR3aa: CASWGVGGASHQPQHF; CDR3nt: TGTGCCAGCTGGGGGGTAGGGGGGGCCTCACATCAGCCCCAGCATTTT
d_gene: -; j_gene: TRBJ2-3; v_gene: TRBV7-3; abundance: -; CDR3aa: CASSPRSGGTDTQYF; CDR3nt: TGTGCCAGCAGCCCCCGCTCAGGGGGCACAGATACGCAGTATTTT
d_gene: TRBD1; j_gene: TRBJ2-5; v_gene: TRBV2; abundance: -; CDR3aa: CASIAAGTGVGETQYF; CDR3nt: TGTGCCAGCATTGCGGCCGGGACAGGGGTTGGCGAGACCCAGTACTTC
d_gene: -; j_gene: TRBJ1-3; v_gene: TRBV6-1; abundance: -; CDR3aa: CASSEYEGIGNTIYF; CDR3nt: TGTGCCAGCAGTGAATACGAGGGAATAGGAAACACCATATATTTT
d_gene: TRBD1; j_gene: TRBJ1-5; v_gene: TRBV18; abundance: -; CDR3aa: CASSPGTGPFERSQHF; CDR3nt: TGTGCCAGCTCACCAGGGACAGGCCCCTTCGAGAGGTCCCAGCATTTT
d_gene: -; j_gene: TRBJ1-6; v_gene: TRBV9; abundance: few; CDR3aa: CASSARIGGSGYNSPLHF; CDR3nt: TGTGCCAGCAGCGCTCGAATTGGGGGGTCAGGTTATAATTCACCCCTCCACTTT
d_gene: TRBD2; j_gene: TRBJ2-5; v_gene: TRBV5-4; abundance: -; CDR3aa: CASSLGVSTSGTWETQYF; CDR3nt: TGTGCCAGCAGCTTGGGGGTCTCGACTAGCGGGACTTGGGAGACCCAGTACTTC